This TCR beta chain emerged from a study of blood T cell repertoires in COVID-19. Study background: There were acute and convalescent COVID-19 samples, and they came from the United States, Italy and Spain.

Germline CDR1 and CDR2: SGHVS and FQNEAQ. This CDR3 is 17 amino acids long. Trimming took 7 bases from V and 0 from J, leaving 21 bases between them. Sequencing was performed with immunoSEQ multiplex PCR; in TCRdb, only in-frame clones are kept and a portion is missing. The table lists roughly 74,000 clones, about 91% of them singletons. This receptor was identified in an elderly woman with active or convalescent COVID-19. The chain is built from TRBV7-8 and TRBJ1-2; perhaps TRBD1 as D (5 bases). Sample: peripheral blood. CDR3 region: CASTNPNRPAPNYGYTF. The CDR3 DNA follows: TGTGCCAGCACCAACCCGAACAGGCCTGCCCCTAACTATGGCTACACCTTC. The full variable domain, its missing parts supplied by reference TRBV7-8 and TRBJ1-2, is GAGVSQSPRYKVAKRGQDVALRCDPISGHVSLFWYQQALGQGPEFLTYFQNEAQLDKSGLPSDRFFAERPEGSVSTLKIQRTQQEDSAVYLCASTNPNRPAPNYGYTFGSGTRLTVV.